Detailed here is one T cell receptor (beta chain). The data are from a study of blood T cell repertoires in COVID-19. Study as a whole: T cells, B-cell-depleted T cells, or PBMCs supplied cDNA or gDNA.

V was pared by 3 bases and J by 0 bases, with 11 bases between. CDR1 is LNHDA and CDR2 is SQIVND in the germline V gene (reference sequence). CDR3 length: 16 amino acids. One Seattle source followed patients from active infection through their disease course. Per the study methods: Counts of nucleated cells, estimated from reference gene primer amplification, were obtained. Repertoires were generated with immunoSEQ multiplex PCR, while TCRdb's copy carries only in-frame clones and drops some. The DNA gave D and trimming, while V, J and clone size come from that table. The sample gives a few hundred thousand clones, around 89% of which show up once; under 2% is in the top ten.

The chain uses TRBV19 and TRBJ2-2; tentative D call: TRBD1 (5 bases). The specimen was peripheral blood. The receptor was isolated from a woman aged 25-40 years with COVID-19, enrolled during active disease. CDR3 sequence: CASSIPRTTNTGELFF. In DNA form, the CDR3 reads TGTGCCAGTAGTATCCCCCGGACAACGAACACCGGGGAGCTGTTTTTT.